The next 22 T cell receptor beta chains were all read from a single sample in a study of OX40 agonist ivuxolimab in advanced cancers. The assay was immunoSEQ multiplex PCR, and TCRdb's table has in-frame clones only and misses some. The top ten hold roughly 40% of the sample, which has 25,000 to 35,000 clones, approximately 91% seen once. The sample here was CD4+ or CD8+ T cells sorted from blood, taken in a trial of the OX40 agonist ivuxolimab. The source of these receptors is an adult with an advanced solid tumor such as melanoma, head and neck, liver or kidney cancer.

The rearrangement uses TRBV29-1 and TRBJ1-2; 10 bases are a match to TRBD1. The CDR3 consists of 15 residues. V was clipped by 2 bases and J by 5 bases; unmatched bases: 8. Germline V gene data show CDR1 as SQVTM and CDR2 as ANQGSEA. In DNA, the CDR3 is TGCAGCGTTGAACTAGGTGGACAGGGGGATTATGGCTACACCTTC. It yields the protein CSVELGGQGDYGYTF.

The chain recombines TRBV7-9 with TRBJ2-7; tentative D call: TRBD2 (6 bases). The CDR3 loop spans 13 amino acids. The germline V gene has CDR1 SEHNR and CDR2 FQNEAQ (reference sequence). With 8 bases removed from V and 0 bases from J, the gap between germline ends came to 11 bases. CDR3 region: CASSHGSSYEQYF. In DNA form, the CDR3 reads TGTGCCAGCTCACACGGGAGCTCCTACGAGCAGTACTTC.

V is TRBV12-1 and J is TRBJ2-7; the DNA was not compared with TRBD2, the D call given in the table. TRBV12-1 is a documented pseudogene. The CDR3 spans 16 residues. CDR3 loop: CASSGLAGGPHGEQYF. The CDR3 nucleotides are TGTGCCAGCAGCGGACTAGCGGGAGGACCGCATGGCGAGCAGTACTTC.

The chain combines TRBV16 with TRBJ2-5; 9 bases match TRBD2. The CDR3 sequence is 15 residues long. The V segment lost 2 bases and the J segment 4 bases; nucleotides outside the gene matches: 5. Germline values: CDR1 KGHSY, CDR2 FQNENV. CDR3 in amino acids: CASSQALAGIETQYF. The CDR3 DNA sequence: TGTGCCAGCAGCCAAGCCCTAGCGGGAATAGAGACCCAGTACTTC. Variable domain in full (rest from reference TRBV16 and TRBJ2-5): GEEVAQTPKHLVRGEGQKAKLYCAPIKGHSYVFWYQQVLKNEFKFLISFQNENVFDETGMPKERFSAKCLPNSPCSLEIQATKLEDSAVYFCASSQALAGIETQYFGPGTRLLVL.

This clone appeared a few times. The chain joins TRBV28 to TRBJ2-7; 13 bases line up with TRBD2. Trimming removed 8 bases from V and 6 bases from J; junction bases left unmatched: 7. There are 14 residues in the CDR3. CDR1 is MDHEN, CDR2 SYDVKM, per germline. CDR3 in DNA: TGTGCCAGCGAGGGACTAGCGGGATGGTCCGAGCAGTACTTC. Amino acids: CASEGLAGWSEQYF.

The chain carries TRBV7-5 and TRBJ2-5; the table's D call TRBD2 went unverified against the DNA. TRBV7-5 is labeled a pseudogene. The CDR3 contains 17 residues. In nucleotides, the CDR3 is TGTGCCAGAAGCTTGGCAGGACTAGCGGGAATTAAAGAGACCCAGTACTTC. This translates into CARSLAGLAGIKETQYF.

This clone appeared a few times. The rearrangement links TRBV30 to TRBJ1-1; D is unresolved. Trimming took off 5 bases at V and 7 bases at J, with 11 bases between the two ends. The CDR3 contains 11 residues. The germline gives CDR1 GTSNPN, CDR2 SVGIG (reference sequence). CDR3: CAWGSILEAFF. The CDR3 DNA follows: TGTGCCTGGGGCAGTATCCTTGAAGCTTTCTTT.

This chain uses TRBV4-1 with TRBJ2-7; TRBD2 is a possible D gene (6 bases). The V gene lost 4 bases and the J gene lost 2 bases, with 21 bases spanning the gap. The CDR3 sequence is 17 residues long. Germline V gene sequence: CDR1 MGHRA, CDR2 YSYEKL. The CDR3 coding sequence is TGCGCCAGCAGCCCCCTGGGGGGACCCGGAGGACCCTACGAGCAGTACTTC. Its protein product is CASSPLGGPGGPYEQYF.

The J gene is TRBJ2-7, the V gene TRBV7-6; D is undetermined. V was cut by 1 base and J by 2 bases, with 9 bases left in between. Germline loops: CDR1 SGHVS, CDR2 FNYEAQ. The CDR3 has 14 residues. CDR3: CASSLGRAPYEQYF. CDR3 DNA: TGTGCCAGCAGCTTAGGAAGGGCCCCCTACGAGCAGTACTTC.

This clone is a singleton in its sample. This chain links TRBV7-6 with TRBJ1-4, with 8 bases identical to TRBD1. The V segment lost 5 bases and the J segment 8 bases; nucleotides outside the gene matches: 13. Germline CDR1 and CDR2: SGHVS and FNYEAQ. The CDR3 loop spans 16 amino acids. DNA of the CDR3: TGTGCCAGCAGCGAAAGGGCGCAGGGGGCGGGGGAAAAACTGTTTTTT. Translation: CASSERAQGAGEKLFF.

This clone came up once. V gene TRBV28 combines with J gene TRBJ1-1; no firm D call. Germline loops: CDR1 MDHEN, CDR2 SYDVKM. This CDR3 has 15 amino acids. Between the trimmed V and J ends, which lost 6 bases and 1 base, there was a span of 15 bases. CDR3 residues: CASSPDPTANTEAFF. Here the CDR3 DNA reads TGTGCCAGCAGCCCCGATCCGACGGCGAACACTGAAGCTTTCTTT.

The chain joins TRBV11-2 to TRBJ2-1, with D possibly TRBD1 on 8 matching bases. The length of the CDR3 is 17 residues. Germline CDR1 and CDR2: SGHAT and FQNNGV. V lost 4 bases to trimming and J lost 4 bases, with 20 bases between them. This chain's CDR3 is CASSSGRQGTIYNEQFF. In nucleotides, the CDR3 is TGTGCCAGCAGCTCGGGGAGACAGGGGACTATTTACAATGAGCAGTTCTTC.

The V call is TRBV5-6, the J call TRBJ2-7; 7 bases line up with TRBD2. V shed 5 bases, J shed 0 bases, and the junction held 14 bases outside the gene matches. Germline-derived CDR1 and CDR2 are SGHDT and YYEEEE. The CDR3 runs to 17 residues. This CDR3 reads CASSRDSRDYFSYEQYF. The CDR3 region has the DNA TGTGCCAGCAGTCGGGATAGCAGGGACTATTTCTCCTACGAGCAGTACTTC.

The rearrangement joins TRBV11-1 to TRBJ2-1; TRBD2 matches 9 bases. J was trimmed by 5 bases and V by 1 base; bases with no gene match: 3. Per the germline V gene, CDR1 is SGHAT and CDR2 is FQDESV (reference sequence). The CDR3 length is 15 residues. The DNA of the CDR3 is TGTGCCAGCAGCTTAGATGCTAGCGGGAACAATGAGCAGTTCTTC. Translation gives CASSLDASGNNEQFF.

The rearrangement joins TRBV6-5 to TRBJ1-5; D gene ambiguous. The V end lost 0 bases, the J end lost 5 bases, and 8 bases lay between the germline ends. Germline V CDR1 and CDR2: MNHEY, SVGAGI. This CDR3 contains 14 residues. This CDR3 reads CASSYSSGDQPQHF. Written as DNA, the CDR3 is TGTGCCAGCAGTTACTCGTCTGGGGATCAGCCCCAGCATTTT.

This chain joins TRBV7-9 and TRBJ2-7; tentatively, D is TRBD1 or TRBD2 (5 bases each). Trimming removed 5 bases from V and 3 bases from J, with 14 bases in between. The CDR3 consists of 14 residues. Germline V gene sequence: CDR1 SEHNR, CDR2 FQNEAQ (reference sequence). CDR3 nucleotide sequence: TGTGCCAGCAGCCCTACCGGGGCTCACTACGAGCAGTACTTC. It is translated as CASSPTGAHYEQYF.

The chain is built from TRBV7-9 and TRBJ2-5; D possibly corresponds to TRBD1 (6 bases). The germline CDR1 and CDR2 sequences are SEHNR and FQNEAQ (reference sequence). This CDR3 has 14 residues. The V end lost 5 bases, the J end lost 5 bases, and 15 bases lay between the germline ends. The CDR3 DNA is TGTGCCAGCAGCCAAACAGGGAAGGGTGAGACCCAGTACTTC. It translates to CASSQTGKGETQYF.

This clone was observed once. In nucleotides, the CDR3 is TGTGCCAGTAGTATAATGGGGACGGGGACCGGGGAGCTGTTTTTT. Its protein is CASSIMGTGTGELFF. This chain connects TRBV19 to TRBJ2-2; either TRBD1 or TRBD2 may supply D (5 bases each). With 2 bases removed from V and 5 bases from J, the gap between germline ends came to 12 bases. Germline loops: CDR1 LNHDA, CDR2 SQIVND (reference sequence). The CDR3 is made up of 15 amino acids.

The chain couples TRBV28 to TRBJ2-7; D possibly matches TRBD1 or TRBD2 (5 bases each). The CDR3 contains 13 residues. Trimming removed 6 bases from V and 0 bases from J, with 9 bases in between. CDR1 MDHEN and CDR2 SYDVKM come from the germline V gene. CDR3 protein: CASRGTSSYEQYF. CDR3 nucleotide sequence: TGTGCCAGCAGAGGGACGTCCTCCTACGAGCAGTACTTC.

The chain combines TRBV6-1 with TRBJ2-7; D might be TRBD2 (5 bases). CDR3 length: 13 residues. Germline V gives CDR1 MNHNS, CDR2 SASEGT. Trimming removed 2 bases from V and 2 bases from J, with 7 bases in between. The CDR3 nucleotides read TGTGCCAGCAGTGAACTCGGGGCCTACGAGCAGTACTTC. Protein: CASSELGAYEQYF.

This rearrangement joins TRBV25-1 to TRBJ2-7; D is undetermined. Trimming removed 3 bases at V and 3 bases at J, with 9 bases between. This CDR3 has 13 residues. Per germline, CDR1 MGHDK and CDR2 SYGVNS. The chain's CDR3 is CASSDPGYYEQYF. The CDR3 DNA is TGTGCCAGCAGTGATCCCGGATACTACGAGCAGTACTTC.

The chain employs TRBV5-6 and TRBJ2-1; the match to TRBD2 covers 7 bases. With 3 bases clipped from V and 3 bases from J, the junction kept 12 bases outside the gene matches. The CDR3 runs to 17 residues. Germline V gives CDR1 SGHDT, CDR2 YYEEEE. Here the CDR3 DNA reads TGTGCCAGCAGCTCTGGACTAGGGAGGGTACTCTACAATGAGCAGTTCTTC. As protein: CASSSGLGRVLYNEQFF.